This T cell receptor (beta chain) was sequenced in a study of Ad26.COV2.S vaccination and SARS-CoV-2 variants. TCRdb keeps only in-frame clones here, not all; method: immunoSEQ multiplex PCR. The sample includes 440,000 or so clones, less than 95% of them seen just once. V lost 2 bases, J lost 4 bases, and 6 bases lay in between. Per germline, CDR1 LNHDA and CDR2 SQIVND (reference sequence). The CDR3 spans 13 residues. Treatment here: about 20 received Ad26.COV2.S at low or high dose, single or two shots; about 5 received placebo; per-sample allocation not given. Samples came from day 63 after the first vaccine or placebo injection.

The chain carries TRBV19 and TRBJ2-1; D unresolved. The TCR comes from a person between 18 and 59 years old who received the Ad26.COV2.S COVID-19 vaccine or a placebo. Here the sequenced sample was peripheral blood, taken in a trial of Ad26.COV2.S vaccine versus placebo. CDR3 residues: CASSIQEYNEQFF. For the CDR3, the DNA is TGTGCCAGTAGTATACAAGAGTACAATGAGCAGTTCTTC. Full variable domain (remainder filled in from reference TRBV19 and TRBJ2-1): DGGITQSPKYLFRKEGQNVTLSCEQNLNHDAMYWYRQDPGQGLRLIYYSQIVNDFQKGDIAEGYSVSREKKESFPLTVTSAQKNPTAFYLCASSIQEYNEQFFGPGTRLTVL.